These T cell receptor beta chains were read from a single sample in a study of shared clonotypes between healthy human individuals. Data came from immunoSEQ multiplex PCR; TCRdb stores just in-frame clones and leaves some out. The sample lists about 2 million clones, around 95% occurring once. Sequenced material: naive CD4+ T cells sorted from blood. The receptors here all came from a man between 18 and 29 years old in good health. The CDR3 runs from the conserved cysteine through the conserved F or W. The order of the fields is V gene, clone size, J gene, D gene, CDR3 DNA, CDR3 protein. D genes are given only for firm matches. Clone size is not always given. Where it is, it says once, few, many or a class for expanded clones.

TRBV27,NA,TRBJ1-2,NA,TGTGCCAGCAGCCTAAAGGGGGCTAACTATGGCTACACCTTC,CASSLKGANYGYTF
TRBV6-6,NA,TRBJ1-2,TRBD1,TGTGCCAGCAGCTTCCCCACCCAGGGGGACTATGGCTACACCTTC,CASSFPTQGDYGYTF
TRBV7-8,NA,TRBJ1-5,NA,TGTGCCAGCAGGCCCAGCCCGGGTTTCAATCAGCCCCAGCATTTT,CASRPSPGFNQPQHF
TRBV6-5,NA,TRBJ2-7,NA,TGTGCCAGCAGCACAACGGGACGGATCTCCTACGAGCAGTACTTC,CASSTTGRISYEQYF
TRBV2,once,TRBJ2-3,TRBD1,TGTGCCAGCAGTGCCGACAGGGGTTCAGCAGATACGCAGTATTTT,CASSADRGSADTQYF
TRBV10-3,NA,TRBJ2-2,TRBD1,TGTGCCATCAGTGGGACGGGGACAGGGGTAACCGGGGAGCTGTTTTTT,CAISGTGTGVTGELFF
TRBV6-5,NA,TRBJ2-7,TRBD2,TGTGCCAGCAGTTACCAGCGGGGCCTCTACTCCTACGAGCAGTACTTC,CASSYQRGLYSYEQYF
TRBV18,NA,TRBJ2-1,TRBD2,TGTGCCAGCTCACCACGACTAGCGGACTACAATGAGCAGTTCTTC,CASSPRLADYNEQFF
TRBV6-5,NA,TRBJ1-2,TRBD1,TGTGCCACCCACCAAAGACAGGGGGACTATGGCTACACCTTC,CATHQRQGDYGYTF
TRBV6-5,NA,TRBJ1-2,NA,TGTGCCAGCAGCCAAACAAAGTATGGCTACACCTTC,CASSQTKYGYTF
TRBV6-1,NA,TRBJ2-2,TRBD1,TGTGCCAGCAGTGCAAGGCCGACAGGGGGCGGGTTTAAAGGGGAGCTGTTTTTT,CASSARPTGGGFKGELFF
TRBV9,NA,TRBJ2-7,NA,TGTGCCAGCAGCGTAGGGCCGATGGGGGAAGAGCAGTACTTC,CASSVGPMGEEQYF
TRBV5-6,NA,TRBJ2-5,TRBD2,TGTGCCAGCAGCTTGGGGGTAGCGGGAGGCCAAGAGACCCAGTACTTC,CASSLGVAGGQETQYF